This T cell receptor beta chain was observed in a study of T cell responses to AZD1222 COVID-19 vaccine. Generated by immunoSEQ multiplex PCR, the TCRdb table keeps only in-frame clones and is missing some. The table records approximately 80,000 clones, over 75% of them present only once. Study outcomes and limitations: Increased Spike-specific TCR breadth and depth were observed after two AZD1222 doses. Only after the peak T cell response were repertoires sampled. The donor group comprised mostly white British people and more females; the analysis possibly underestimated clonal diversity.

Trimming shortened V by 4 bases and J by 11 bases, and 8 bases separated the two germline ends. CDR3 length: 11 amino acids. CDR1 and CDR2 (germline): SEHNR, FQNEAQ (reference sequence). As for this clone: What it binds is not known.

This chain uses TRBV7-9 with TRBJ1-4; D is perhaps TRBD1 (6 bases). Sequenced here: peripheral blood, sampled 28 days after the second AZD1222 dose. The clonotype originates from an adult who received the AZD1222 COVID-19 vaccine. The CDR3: CASSSGDKLFF. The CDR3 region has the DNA TGTGCCAGCAGCTCAGGGGATAAACTGTTTTTT.